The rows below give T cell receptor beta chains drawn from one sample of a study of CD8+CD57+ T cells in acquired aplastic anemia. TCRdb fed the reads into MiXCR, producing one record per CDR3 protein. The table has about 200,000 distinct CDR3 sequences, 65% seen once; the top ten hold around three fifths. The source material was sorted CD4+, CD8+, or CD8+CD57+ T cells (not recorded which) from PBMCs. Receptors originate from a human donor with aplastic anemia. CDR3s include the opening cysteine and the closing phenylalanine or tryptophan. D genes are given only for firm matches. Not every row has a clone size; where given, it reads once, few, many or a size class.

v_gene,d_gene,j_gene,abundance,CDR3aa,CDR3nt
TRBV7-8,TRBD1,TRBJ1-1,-,CASSLWKGQALNTEAFF,TGTGCCAGCAGCTTATGGAAGGGACAGGCCCTGAACACTGAAGCTTTCTTT
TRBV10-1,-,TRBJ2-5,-,CASSEDLEGGQETQYF,TGCGCCAGCAGTGAGGACCTCGAGGGGGGGCAAGAGACCCAGTACTTC
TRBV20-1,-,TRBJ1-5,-,CSASSGVQQPQHF,TGCAGTGCTAGTTCGGGTGTCCAACAGCCCCAGCATTTT
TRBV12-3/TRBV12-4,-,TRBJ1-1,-,CASSPGGAGAEAFF,TGTGCCAGCAGTCCCGGGGGGGCTGGCGCTGAAGCTTTCTTT
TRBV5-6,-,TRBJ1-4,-,CASSYWTVNEKLFF,TGTGCCAGCAGTTATTGGACAGTTAATGAAAAACTGTTTTTT
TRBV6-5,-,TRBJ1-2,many,CASSPDSPNYGYTF,TGTGCCAGCAGCCCCGACAGTCCTAACTATGGCTACACCTTC
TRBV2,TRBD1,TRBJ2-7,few,CASRGTALSYEQYF,TGTGCCAGCAGAGGGACAGCTCTCTCCTACGAGCAGTACTTC
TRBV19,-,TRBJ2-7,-,CASSIDAGTHYEQYF,TGTGCCAGTAGTATAGATGCGGGGACCCACTACGAGCAGTACTTC
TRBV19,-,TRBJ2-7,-,CARIGRETEEVYEQYF,TGTGCCAGAATAGGAAGGGAAACGGAGGAGGTCTACGAGCAGTACTTC
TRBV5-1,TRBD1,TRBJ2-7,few,CASTKDGTGLSYEQYF,TGCGCCAGCACCAAAGACGGGACAGGGCTCTCCTACGAGCAGTACTTC
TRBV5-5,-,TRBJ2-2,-,CASSTRVGELFF,TGTGCCAGCAGCACTCGCGTCGGGGAGCTGTTTTTT
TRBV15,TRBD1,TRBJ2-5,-,CATSRAGQGTAETQYF,TGTGCCACCAGCAGGGCCGGACAGGGGACGGCAGAGACCCAGTACTTC
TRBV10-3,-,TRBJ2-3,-,CAITEGERIVTDTQYF,TGTGCCATCACCGAAGGGGAACGGATCGTCACAGATACGCAGTATTTT